This entry lists 23 T cell receptor beta chains sequenced from one sample in a study of cytomegalovirus exposure and HLA in healthy donors. With 60 Vbeta and 13 Jbeta primers, the PCR was carried out. Assay used: immunoSEQ multiplex PCR; TCRdb lists only in-frame clones, some missing. Among around 200,000 clones listed, 86% were seen once. The sequencing sample was made of PBMCs. The receptors were gathered from a woman in her 30s in good health and CMV-seronegative.

The chain combines TRBV5-1 with TRBJ2-7; weak D call: TRBD1 (6 bases). The germline V gene has CDR1 SGHRS and CDR2 YFSETQ. The CDR3 sequence is 14 residues long. The V and J ends lost 4 bases and 7 bases respectively, with 18 bases between them. The CDR3 region has the DNA TGCGCCAGCAGCCACTCCAACAGGGAAAGGGAGCAGTACTTC. Its translation: CASSHSNREREQYF. The full variable domain, with the rest looked up from reference TRBV5-1 and TRBJ2-7, is KAGVTQTPRYLIKTRGQQVTLSCSPISGHRSVSWYQQTPGQGLQFLFEYFSETQRNKGNFPGRFSGRQFSNSRSEMNVSTLELGDSALYLCASSHSNREREQYFGPGTRLTVT.

V is TRBV5-4 and J is TRBJ2-7; tentative D call: TRBD1 (6 bases). Trimming shortened V by 2 bases and J by 3 bases, and 9 bases separated the two germline ends. The CDR3 is made up of 13 amino acids. CDR1 and CDR2 (germline): SGHNT, YYREEE (reference sequence). The CDR3: CASSFSRGYEQYF. The CDR3 DNA follows: TGTGCCAGCAGCTTTTCCAGGGGCTACGAGCAGTACTTC.

The chain joins TRBV27 to TRBJ2-7, with 11 bases identical to TRBD1. The J segment lost 7 bases and the V segment lost 0 bases, leaving 11 bases of the junction unmatched. Germline V lookup: CDR1 MNHEY, CDR2 SMNVEV (reference sequence). The CDR3 has 17 residues. The CDR3 sequence is CASSLSTGTGGPGEQYF. The CDR3 nucleotides are TGTGCCAGCAGTTTATCGACAGGGACAGGGGGGCCAGGTGAGCAGTACTTC.

This clone has a single count. The V gene is TRBV4-1, the J gene TRBJ2-6; no definite D call. The germline CDR1 and CDR2 sequences are MGHRA and YSYEKL. The CDR3 has 14 residues. V was cut by 4 bases and J by 4 bases, with 8 bases left in between. CDR3 protein: CASSRDQGANVLTF. As DNA, the CDR3 is TGCGCCAGCAGCCGAGATCAGGGGGCCAACGTCCTGACTTTC.

The V and J genes are TRBV7-2 and TRBJ2-7; D is undetermined. This CDR3 has 12 residues. The germline V and J ends were trimmed by 2 bases and 6 bases, with 8 bases remaining between them. CDR1 and CDR2 from the germline V gene are SGHTA and FQGNSA. As DNA, the CDR3 is TGTGCCAGCAGCTTAATTGCAGGCGAGCAGTACTTC. As protein: CASSLIAGEQYF.

The V gene is TRBV9, the J gene TRBJ2-1, with D maybe TRBD2 (6 bases). The ends were cut back, 0 bases at V and 8 bases at J, with 12 bases in the middle. Germline CDR1 is SGDLS and CDR2 is YYNGEE. This CDR3 has 14 residues. CDR3 residues: CASSVVAGRDEQFF. The CDR3 nucleotides read TGTGCCAGCAGCGTAGTGGCGGGACGGGATGAGCAGTTCTTC.

The J gene is TRBJ1-1, the V gene TRBV7-3; 10 bases map to TRBD1. The CDR3 extends over 16 amino acids. CDR1 is SGHTA, CDR2 FQGTGA, per germline. With V trimmed by 5 bases and J by 1 base, 7 bases remained unmatched. The CDR3 here is CASSLVGDRGNTEAFF. CDR3 DNA: TGTGCCAGCAGCCTGGTGGGGGACAGGGGGAACACTGAAGCTTTCTTT.

V usage is TRBV19 and J usage is TRBJ1-1, with 7 bases matching TRBD1. Germline loops: CDR1 LNHDA, CDR2 SQIVND (reference sequence). V lost 8 bases to trimming and J lost 12 bases; unmatched junction nucleotides: 9. The CDR3 totals 11 residues. The CDR3 sequence: CASGRQGLTFF. In nucleotides, the CDR3 is TGTGCCAGTGGGAGACAGGGACTGACTTTCTTT. Filled out from reference TRBV19 and TRBJ1-1, the complete variable domain reads DGGITQSPKYLFRKEGQNVTLSCEQNLNHDAMYWYRQDPGQGLRLIYYSQIVNDFQKGDIAEGYSVSREKKESFPLTVTSAQKNPTAFYLCASGRQGLTFFGQGTRLTVV.

This chain uses TRBV7-2 with TRBJ1-6, with D possibly being TRBD1 (5 bases). Germline CDR1 is SGHTA and CDR2 is FQGNSA. Between the trimmed V and J ends, which lost 3 bases and 9 bases, there was a span of 12 bases. The CDR3 length is 14 residues. The DNA of the CDR3 is TGTGCCAGCAGCTTCCGTCAGGGTGGTTCACCCCTCCACTTT. It specifies CASSFRQGGSPLHF.

This chain links TRBV6-6 with TRBJ1-1, with unresolved D. Trimming removed 2 bases at V and 4 bases at J, with 8 bases between. This CDR3 spans 13 amino acids. Germline CDR1 reads MNHNY; CDR2 reads SVGAGI (reference sequence). CDR3 sequence reads: CASSYAGGTEAFF. The CDR3 bases are TGTGCCAGCAGTTACGCGGGAGGCACTGAAGCTTTCTTT.

The rearrangement links TRBV7-3 to TRBJ2-3; D is undetermined. Germline CDR1 and CDR2: SGHTA and FQGTGA. V was pared by 6 bases and J by 1 base, with 8 bases between. The CDR3 has 13 residues. DNA of the CDR3: TGTGCCAGCAGATCTACAGGCACAGATACGCAGTATTTT. Protein: CASRSTGTDTQYF.

The chain uses TRBV11-3 and TRBJ2-2; TRBD1 matches at 7 bases. The CDR3 runs to 14 residues. Germline loops: CDR1 SGHNT, CDR2 YENEEA. With V trimmed by 4 bases and J by 5 bases, 4 bases remained unmatched. In DNA form, the CDR3 reads TGTGCCAGCAGCTGGGACAGCGAGACCGGGGAGCTGTTTTTT. Protein sequence: CASSWDSETGELFF.

V gene TRBV28 combines with J gene TRBJ2-3; TRBD2 agrees at 10 bases. CDR3 length: 18 residues. Germline V gene data show CDR1 as MDHEN and CDR2 as SYDVKM. V lost 5 bases and J lost 4; bases outside the gene matches: 15. As DNA, the CDR3 is TGTGCCAGCAGTCAGCTCCTCCTGCTAGCGGGAGTACCAGATACGCAGTATTTT. The encoded protein is CASSQLLLLAGVPDTQYF.

The CDR3 DNA reads as TGTGCCAGCAGCTCCGGACGACAGGGATATCACACCGGGGAGCTGTTTTTT. Encoded protein: CASSSGRQGYHTGELFF. The J gene is TRBJ2-2, the V gene TRBV7-3; 7 bases fit TRBD1. J gave up 3 bases and V 4 bases, and 11 bases lay outside the gene matches. Germline values: CDR1 SGHTA, CDR2 FQGTGA. The CDR3 covers 17 residues.

The chain links TRBV6-4 to TRBJ2-3; 9 nucleotides agree with TRBD1. V shed 4 bases and J 4 bases; nucleotides not matched to a gene: 6. This CDR3 comprises 15 residues. Germline V CDR1 and CDR2: MRHNA, SNTAGT. CDR3 region: CASSADGTGSDTQYF. The CDR3, as DNA: TGTGCCAGCAGTGCTGACGGGACAGGGTCAGATACGCAGTATTTT.

The chain carries TRBV5-4 and TRBJ2-2, with a possible D match to TRBD1 (6 bases). Trimming took 10 bases from V and 1 from J, leaving 11 bases between them. The germline gives CDR1 SGHNT, CDR2 YYREEE (reference sequence). There are 13 residues in the CDR3. CDR3 bases: TGTGCCTTTGGGGGCTGGAACACCGGGGAGCTGTTTTTT. It is translated as CAFGGWNTGELFF. Full variable domain (remainder filled in from reference TRBV5-4 and TRBJ2-2): ETGVTQSPTHLIKTRGQQVTLRCSSQSGHNTVSWYQQALGQGPQFIFQYYREEENGRGNFPPRFSGLQFPNYSSELNVNALELDDSALYLCAFGGWNTGELFFGEGSRLTVL.

The V call is TRBV13, the J call TRBJ2-3, with D possibly TRBD1 on 6 matching bases. Trimming removed 5 bases from V and 1 base from J, with 16 bases in between. Germline CDR1 is PRHDT and CDR2 is FYEKMQ (reference sequence). This CDR3 region has 16 residues. The DNA of the CDR3 is TGTGCCAGCAGCCCTCGGACAGCCAGGGGCACAGATACGCAGTATTTT. Protein sequence: CASSPRTARGTDTQYF.

The gene calls are TRBV9 and TRBJ2-2, with a weak D call TRBD2 (6 bases). V was clipped by 5 bases and J by 3 bases, with 14 bases between them. The CDR3 length is 15 residues. Per the germline V gene, CDR1 is SGDLS and CDR2 is YYNGEE. As DNA, the CDR3 is TGTGCCAGCAGTGCCGCTACTAGCCACACCGGGGAGCTGTTTTTT. Its translation is CASSAATSHTGELFF.

V gene TRBV20-1 combines with J gene TRBJ2-3; D is unclear. Germline values: CDR1 DFQATT, CDR2 SNEGSKA (reference sequence). Trimming stripped 6 bases from V and 2 bases from J, with 3 bases between. The CDR3 is 10 amino acids. Here the CDR3 reads CSAITDTQYF. CDR3 nucleotides: TGCAGTGCCATCACAGATACGCAGTATTTT.

As concerns this clone: The junction does not match germline at one end; this may be a read error. The chain recombines TRBV5-6 with TRBJ1-2; a possible D gene is TRBD1 (6 bases). Germline V gene lookup returns CDR1 SGHDT and CDR2 YYEEEE. CDR3 length equals 12 residues. The CDR3 sequence: CASSPEGGGCTF. The DNA of the CDR3 is TGTGCCAGCAGCCCAGAGGGGGGGGGCTGCACCTTC.

The genes are TRBV28 and TRBJ2-1; D ambiguous. This CDR3 has 18 residues. The germline V gene has CDR1 MDHEN and CDR2 SYDVKM. V lost 4 bases to trimming and J lost 0 bases, with 19 bases between them. CDR3 region: CASSSRGSPLSSYNEQFF. The DNA of the CDR3 is TGTGCCAGCAGTTCCCGAGGTAGCCCATTGAGCTCCTACAATGAGCAGTTCTTC.

The CDR3 is CASRQGYEQYF. Written as DNA, the CDR3 is TGTGCCAGTCGACAGGGCTACGAGCAGTACTTC. The chain combines TRBV6-6 with TRBJ2-7; TRBD1 matches 7 bases. CDR1 and CDR2 (germline): MNHNY, SVGAGI (reference sequence). The CDR3 extends over 11 amino acids. After removal of 9 bases from V and 3 bases from J, the junction contained 2 bases not matched to a gene.

V is TRBV4-1 and J is TRBJ1-4, with D possibly TRBD1 on 6 matching bases. Germline V gene lookup returns CDR1 MGHRA and CDR2 YSYEKL. Trimming stripped 6 bases from V and 8 bases from J, with 13 bases between. The CDR3 has 13 amino acids. Written as DNA, the CDR3 is TGCGCCAGCAGAGGGGGTGGTGAGGAAAAACTGTTTTTT. Its protein product is CASRGGGEEKLFF.